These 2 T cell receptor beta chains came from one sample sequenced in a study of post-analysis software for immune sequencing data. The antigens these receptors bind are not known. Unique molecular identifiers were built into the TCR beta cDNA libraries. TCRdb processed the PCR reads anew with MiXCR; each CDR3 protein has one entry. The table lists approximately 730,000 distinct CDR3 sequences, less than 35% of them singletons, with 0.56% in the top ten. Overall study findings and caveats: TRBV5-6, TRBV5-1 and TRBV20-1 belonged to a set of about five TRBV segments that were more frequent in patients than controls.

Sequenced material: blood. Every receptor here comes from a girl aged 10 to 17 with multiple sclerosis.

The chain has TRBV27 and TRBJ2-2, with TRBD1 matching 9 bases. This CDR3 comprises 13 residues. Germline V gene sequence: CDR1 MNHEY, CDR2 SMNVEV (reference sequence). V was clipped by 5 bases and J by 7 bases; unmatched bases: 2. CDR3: CASSGQGRGELFF. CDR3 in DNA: TGTGCCAGCAGTGGACAGGGGCGCGGGGAGCTGTTTTTT.

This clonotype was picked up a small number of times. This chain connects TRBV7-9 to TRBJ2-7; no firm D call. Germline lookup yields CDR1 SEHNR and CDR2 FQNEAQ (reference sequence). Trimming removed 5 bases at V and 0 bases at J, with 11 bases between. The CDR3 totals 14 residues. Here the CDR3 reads CASSPHGTSYEQYF. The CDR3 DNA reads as TGTGCCAGCAGCCCTCACGGCACCTCCTACGAGCAGTACTTC.